The present T cell receptor beta chain was sequenced within a study of OX40 agonist ivuxolimab in advanced cancers. Sequencing used immunoSEQ multiplex PCR; TCRdb keeps in-frame clones, though not all of them. The sample has 76,000 or so clones, 75% to 85% seen once. With V trimmed by 6 bases and J by 4 bases, 2 bases remained unmatched. The CDR3 runs to 14 residues. Germline V gene sequence: CDR1 LNHDA, CDR2 SQIVND (reference sequence). V and J are TRBV19 and TRBJ2-3; 12 nucleotides match TRBD2. The source was CD4+ or CD8+ T cells sorted from blood, collected in a trial of the OX40 agonist ivuxolimab. The clonotype was recovered from an adult with an advanced solid tumor such as melanoma, head and neck, liver or kidney cancer. CDR3 loop: CASSLAGGADTQYF. Here the CDR3 DNA reads TGTGCCAGTAGCCTAGCGGGGGGGGCAGATACGCAGTATTTT.